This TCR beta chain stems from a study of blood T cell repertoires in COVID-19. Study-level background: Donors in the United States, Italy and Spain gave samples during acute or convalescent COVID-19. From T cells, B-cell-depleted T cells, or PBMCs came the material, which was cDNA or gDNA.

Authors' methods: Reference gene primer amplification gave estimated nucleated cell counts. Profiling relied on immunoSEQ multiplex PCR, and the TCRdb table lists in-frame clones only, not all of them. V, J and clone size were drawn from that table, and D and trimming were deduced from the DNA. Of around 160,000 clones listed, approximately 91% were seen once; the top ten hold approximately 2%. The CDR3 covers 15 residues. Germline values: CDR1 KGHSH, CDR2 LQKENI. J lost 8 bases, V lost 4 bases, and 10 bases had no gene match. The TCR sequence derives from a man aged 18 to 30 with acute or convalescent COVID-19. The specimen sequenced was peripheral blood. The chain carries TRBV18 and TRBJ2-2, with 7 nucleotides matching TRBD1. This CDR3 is CASSQTGALGGELFF. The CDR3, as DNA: TGTGCCAGCTCACAAACAGGGGCGCTCGGTGGGGAGCTGTTTTTT.